This TCR beta chain was observed in a study of cytomegalovirus exposure and HLA in healthy donors (dated by TCRdb to the late 2010s). With respect to the entire study: In an earlier analysis of some 550 of the donors, about 260 Gb of sequence data and some 120 million unique TCR beta sequences from about 179 million T cells were reported. The number of donors typed differed by locus, with roughly 620-630 for A, B, C, DRB1 and DQB1, roughly 550 for DQA1, 600 to 610 for DPA1, and around 460 for DPB1. Among the roughly 370 genotyped donors, around 81% belonged to the genetic ancestry cluster associated with self-reported Caucasian donors. An early release that covered approximately 600 HLA-typed donors contained approximately 290 gigabases of sequencing data and tens of millions of unique TCR sequences. The later analysis used no new phenotypic data to find candidate immune exposures, relying instead on TCR beta sequences and their occurrence across donors. To decide whether each TCR beta V gene segment behaved as functional or pseudogenic, an earlier analysis of nearly 600 of the donors relied on high-throughput TCR beta sequencing. All discovery cohort repertoires had been generated using a single sequencing platform. In addition to the first cohort of 666 subjects, a separate validation cohort of 120 different subjects was used. A later analysis re-analyzed previously published TCR beta repertoires from about 730 donors and added high-resolution HLA genotyping to study TCR occurrence patterns. The study used immunosequencing to profile the T cell repertoires of several hundred subjects and linked those repertoires to cytomegalovirus serostatus. HLA typing included class I and class II loci at four-digit resolution. Donor age, sex, ethnicity and CMV serostatus were collected together with the repertoire data. Roughly 5 DR-DQ haplotypes were treated as single units for association and clustering because of strong linkage in the cohort. The study aimed to test whether cataloging public T cell receptors could reveal signatures of past pathogen exposure. The study combined high-throughput TCR immunosequencing, statistical association of individual TCRs with disease status, and machine learning to predict cytomegalovirus infection status. A later genetic analysis used genome-wide SNP genotypes for about 60% of the roughly 700 donors, treating that subset as a discovery cohort. Among some 410 genotyped donors of the cohort, an average of about 240,000 unique TCR beta nucleotide sequences were sequenced per donor, approximately 20% of them non-productive.

As encoded in the germline V gene (reference sequence), CDR1 is GTSNPN while CDR2 is SVGIG. Taken from cysteine to phenylalanine, the CDR3 has 14 residues. Only CDR3 DNA remains: 42 bases, in frame from the first base. V drops 6 bases and J drops 0 bases, leaving 14 bases in between. In total, roughly 670 healthy bone marrow donors made up the cohort. Cohort members were all nominally healthy when sampled, although unrecorded immune exposures were likely present. The donor was CMV seropositive and belonged to the group of 250 to 350 seropositive cohort members. A peripheral blood sample was collected from each donor, and TCR beta sequencing was performed on peripheral blood mononuclear cells. The Qiagen DNeasy Blood Extraction Kit was used to extract genomic DNA from the blood cell samples. Receptor amplification or capture employed the immunoSEQ multiplex PCR assay. The multiplex PCR relied on a mix of 60 forward primers for TCR Vbeta segments and 13 reverse primers for TCR Jbeta segments. A multiplex PCR assay on genomic DNA amplified the CDR3 region of rearranged TCR beta genes. Amplified TCR beta libraries were sequenced as 87-base-pair reads on the Illumina HiSeq System. In the original analysis: Across the 500 to 700 repertoires, a later analysis counted 80 million or so unique TCR beta chains, 9.5 million to 12 million of which were shared by at least two donors. A nearest-neighbor algorithm error-corrected the raw reads and collapsed the reads into unique sequences, merging closely related sequences to remove PCR and sequencing errors. To assign V, D and J gene segments, CDR3 sequences were aligned to IMGT reference sequences. Each retained sequence needed at least a six-nucleotide match to both a V gene segment and a J gene segment. Rearrangements were called productive when the CDR3 lacked stop codons and stayed in frame with V and J; all others were non-productive. Following IMGT convention, CDR3 was defined as the stretch from the second conserved V-encoded cysteine to the conserved J-encoded phenylalanine. The earlier analysis of around 640 of the donors excluded sequences that lacked an unambiguous match to a single V gene segment. An earlier analysis of fewer than 650 of the donors classified V segments as functional when productive rearrangements were above 56.7% and as segregating when the standard deviation between donors was above 5%. To diagnose cytomegalovirus status from the catalog of TCR beta chain sequences, a statistical classification framework was built. V and J gene assignment, in a later analysis, came from comparing TCR nucleotide sequences with IMGT/GENE-DB human TR gene sequences. The TCRdist pipeline was used in a later analysis to assign CDR3 sequences and most-parsimonious VDJ recombination scenarios. In a later analysis, every TCR beta chain was defined by the combination of its CDR3 amino acid sequence and its V-gene family, and reads without a unique V-gene family were dropped. To address suspected cross-contamination and a sequencing artifact, a later analysis removed roughly 580 highly shared, low-generation-probability nucleotide sequences. A later analysis calculated a clonal expansion index for each public chain from normalized within-repertoire ranks of inferred template counts. A later analysis computed generation probabilities with a VDJ recombination model fitted to out-of-frame rearrangements, and checked the results against IGoR. Hypergeometric tests were used in a later analysis to score TCR-TCR, TCR-HLA and TCR-CMV co-occurrence, with a repertoire-size bias correction applied to the TCR pairs. False discovery rates were estimated in a later analysis by permuting HLA or CMV assignments 20 times. In a later analysis, co-occurring TCRs were grouped using DBSCAN, and TCRdist sequence similarity was added for clustering within HLA-allele-positive subsets. Repertoires with fewer than 30,000 or more than 120,000 public chains, plus five repertoires with anomalous nucleotide sharing, were excluded from co-occurrence clustering. This immuneACCESS table, as held by TCRdb, lists in-frame sequences with V and J called but not all clones. Of the missing ones, under half trace to an unresolved V gene in checked studies; the others have no known cause. V and J calls and clone size are given by that table; D and trimming were obtained from the DNA. Across this sample there are about 140,000 clones, with about four fifths seen only once. The ten largest clones add up to 4.1% of the sample.

General study outcomes and caveats: A further reported finding was that TCR beta sequences accurately predicted the HLA-A and HLA-B alleles for most subjects in the first cohort. A total of about 180 TCR beta chains were listed by the study as associated with cytomegalovirus. An association between a missense DCLRE1C variant and V-gene and J-gene trimming of TCR beta chains was found in a later genetic analysis and replicated in an independent cohort. Strong co-occurrence of HLA alleles, especially DR and DQ, made assigning TCR associations to individual alleles difficult. CMV serostatus was the only immune exposure information available for the cohort. Most TCR sequences were observed very rarely across donors, whereas some public TCRs were present in many individuals. Because some donors lacked HLA typing at each locus, the association tests relied only on the typed subset. In a later analysis, about 16,000 TCR beta sequences were associated with specific HLA alleles at a false discovery rate of 0.05. A later analysis found that HLA-associated TCR beta chains were more clonally expanded and had lower generation probabilities than equally common non-associated chains. In a later genetic analysis, fewer N-insertions in productive TCRs were reported among donors in an Asian-associated ancestry cluster than the approximately 710-donor mean. A later analysis found that TCR association rates varied across HLA loci, with DRB1 alleles showing the most associated TCRs and HLA-C alleles the fewest. In an earlier analysis of about 600 of the donors, most TCR beta V segments appeared in productive rearrangements about 87% or about 30% of the time, broadly matching IMGT annotations. In both the original and validation cohorts, the classifier was reported to diagnose cytomegalovirus status with high specificity and sensitivity. The earlier analysis of fewer than 750 of the donors excluded roughly 17 rarely observed V segments, including chromosome 9 orphons, because counts were too low. Sequencing depth was assumed to be roughly uniform across donors in the presence/absence analyses, though that assumption may not hold. According to the authors, the approach could potentially be generalized to other disease states and immunological phenotypes. The sequencing pipeline was judged likely to have produced a cluster of highly shared sequence variants as a technical artifact. A few of the identified cytomegalovirus-associated TCR beta chains were confirmed in vitro to be specific for cytomegalovirus antigens. In a later analysis, several top co-occurrence clusters were reported to appear linked to parvovirus B19, influenza, CMV and Epstein-Barr virus. In this cohort, only TCR beta chains were sequenced, and detectable features were limited by the absence of alpha or paired-chain data. A later analysis found that most CMV-associated TCR beta chains appeared HLA-restricted, with HLA associations seemingly driven largely by CMV exposure. Correlated functional status among segregating V segments might be attributable to linkage disequilibrium, but an unknown experimental factor could not be ruled out. The 87-base-pair reads could not distinguish some IMGT-functional V segments, including TRBV6-2 and TRBV6-3, so those segments were excluded.

As for this clone: Its antigen specificity is not known. Per-base qualities were not stored, and no clone one base away is much larger.

This TCR derives from a middle-aged man in good health and CMV-seropositive. The sequencing input was PBMCs. The sequence joins TRBV30 to TRBJ1-1; matching of 5 bases hints at TRBD1 as the D gene. The sequenced DNA is TGTGCCTGCAGTCGACAGACCATGAACACTGAAGCTTTCTTT. It translates as CACSRQTMNTEAFF. Reference TRBV30 and TRBJ1-1 genes cover what lies past the CDR3, so the full variable domain is SQTIHQWPATLVQPVGSPLSLECTVEGTSNPNLYWYRQAAGRGLQLLFYSVGIGQISSEVPQNLSASRPQDRQFILSSKKLLLSDSGFYLCACSRQTMNTEAFFGQGTRLTVV.